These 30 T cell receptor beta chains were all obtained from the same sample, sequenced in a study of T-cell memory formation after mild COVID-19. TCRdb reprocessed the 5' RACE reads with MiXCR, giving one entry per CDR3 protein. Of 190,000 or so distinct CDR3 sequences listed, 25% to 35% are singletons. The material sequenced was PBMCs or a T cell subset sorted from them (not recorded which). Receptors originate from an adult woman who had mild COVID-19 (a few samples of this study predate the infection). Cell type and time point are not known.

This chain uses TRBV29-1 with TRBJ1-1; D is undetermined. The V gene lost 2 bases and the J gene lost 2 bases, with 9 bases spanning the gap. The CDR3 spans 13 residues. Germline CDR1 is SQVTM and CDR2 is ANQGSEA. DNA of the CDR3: TGCAGCGTTGAAATTAGACCTAACACTGAAGCTTTCTTT. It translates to CSVEIRPNTEAFF.

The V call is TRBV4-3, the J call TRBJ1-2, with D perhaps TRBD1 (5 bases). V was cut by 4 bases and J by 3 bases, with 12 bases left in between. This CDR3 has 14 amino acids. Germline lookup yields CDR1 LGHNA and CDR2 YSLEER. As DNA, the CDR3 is TGCGCCAGCAGCCTGGGGGGAGCGGACTATGGCTACACCTTC. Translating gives CASSLGGADYGYTF.

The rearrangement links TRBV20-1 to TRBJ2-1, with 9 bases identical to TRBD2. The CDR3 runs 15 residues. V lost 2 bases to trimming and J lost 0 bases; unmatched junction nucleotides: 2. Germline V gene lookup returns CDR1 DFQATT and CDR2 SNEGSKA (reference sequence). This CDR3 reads CSARKREASYNEQFF. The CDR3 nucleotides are TGCAGTGCTAGAAAGCGGGAGGCCTCCTACAATGAGCAGTTCTTC.

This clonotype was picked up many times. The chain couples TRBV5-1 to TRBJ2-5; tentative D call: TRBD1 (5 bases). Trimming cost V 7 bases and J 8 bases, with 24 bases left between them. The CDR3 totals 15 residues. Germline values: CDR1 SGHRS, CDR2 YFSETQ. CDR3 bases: TGCGCCAGCGGAGAAGGGAAAGACAGCCGCGGAACCCAGTACTTC. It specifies CASGEGKDSRGTQYF.

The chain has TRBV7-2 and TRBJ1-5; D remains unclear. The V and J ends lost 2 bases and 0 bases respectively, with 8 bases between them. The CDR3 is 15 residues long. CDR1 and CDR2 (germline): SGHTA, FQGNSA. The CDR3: CASSLTAYSNQPQHF. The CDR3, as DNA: TGTGCCAGCAGCTTAACGGCGTATAGCAATCAGCCCCAGCATTTT. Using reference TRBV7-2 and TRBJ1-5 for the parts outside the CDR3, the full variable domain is GAGVSQSPSNKVTEKGKDVELRCDPISGHTALYWYRQSLGQGLEFLIYFQGNSAPDKSGLPSDRFSAERTGGSVSTLTIQRTQQEDSAVYLCASSLTAYSNQPQHFGDGTRLSIL.

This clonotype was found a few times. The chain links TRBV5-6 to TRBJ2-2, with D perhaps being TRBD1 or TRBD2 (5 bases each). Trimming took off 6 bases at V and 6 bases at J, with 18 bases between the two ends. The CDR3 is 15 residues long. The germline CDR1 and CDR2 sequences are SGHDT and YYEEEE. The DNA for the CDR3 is TGTGCCAGCACTTTCGTCGCAGGGACGGCCGGGGAGCTGTTTTTT. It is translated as CASTFVAGTAGELFF.

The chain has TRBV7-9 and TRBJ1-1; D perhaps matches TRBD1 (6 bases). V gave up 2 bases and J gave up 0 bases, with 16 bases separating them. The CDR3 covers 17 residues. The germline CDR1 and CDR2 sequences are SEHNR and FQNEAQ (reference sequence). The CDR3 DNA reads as TGTGCCAGCAGCTTACCCCTTGGACAGCTCTTGAACACTGAAGCTTTCTTT. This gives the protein CASSLPLGQLLNTEAFF.

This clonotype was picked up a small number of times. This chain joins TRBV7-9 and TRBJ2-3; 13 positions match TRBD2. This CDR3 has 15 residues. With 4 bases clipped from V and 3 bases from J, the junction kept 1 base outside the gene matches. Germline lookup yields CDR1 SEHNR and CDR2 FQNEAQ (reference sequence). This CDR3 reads CASSSTSGRTDTQYF. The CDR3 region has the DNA TGTGCCAGCAGCTCGACTAGCGGGAGGACAGATACGCAGTATTTT.

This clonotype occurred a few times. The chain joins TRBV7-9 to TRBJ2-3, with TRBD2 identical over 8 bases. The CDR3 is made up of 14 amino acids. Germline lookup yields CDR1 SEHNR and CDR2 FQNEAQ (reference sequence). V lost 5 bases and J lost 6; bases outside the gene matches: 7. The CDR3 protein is CASSPSGSGDTQYF. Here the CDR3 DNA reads TGTGCCAGCAGCCCCAGCGGGAGTGGCGATACGCAGTATTTT.

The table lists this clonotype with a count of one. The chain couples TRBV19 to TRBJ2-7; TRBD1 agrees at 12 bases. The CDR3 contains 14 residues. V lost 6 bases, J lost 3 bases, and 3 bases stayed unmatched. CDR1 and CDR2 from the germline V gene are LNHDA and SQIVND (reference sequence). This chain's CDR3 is CASSRDRGHYEQYF. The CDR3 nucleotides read TGTGCCAGTAGCCGGGACAGGGGGCACTACGAGCAGTACTTC.

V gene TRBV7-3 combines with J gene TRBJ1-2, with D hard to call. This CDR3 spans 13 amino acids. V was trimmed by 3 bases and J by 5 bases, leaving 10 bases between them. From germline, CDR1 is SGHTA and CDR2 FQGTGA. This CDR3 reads CASSFLDGYGYTF. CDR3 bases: TGTGCCAGCAGCTTTCTAGACGGATATGGCTACACCTTC.

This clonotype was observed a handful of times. The CDR3 nucleotides read TGTGCCAGCAGTTCAGGACGGACAGGGAGAAACTATGGCTACACCTTC. This translates into CASSSGRTGRNYGYTF. The gene calls are TRBV12-3 or TRBV12-4 and TRBJ1-2, with 8 positions matching TRBD1. The CDR3 sequence is 16 residues long. J was trimmed by 2 bases and V by 4 bases; bases with no gene match: 9.

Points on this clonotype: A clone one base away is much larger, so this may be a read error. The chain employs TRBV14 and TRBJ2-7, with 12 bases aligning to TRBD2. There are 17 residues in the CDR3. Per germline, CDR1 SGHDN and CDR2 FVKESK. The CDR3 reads CASSPLGLAGISHERYF. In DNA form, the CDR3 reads TGTGCCAGCAGCCCCCTCGGACTAGCGGGAATTTCCCACGAGCGGTACTTC. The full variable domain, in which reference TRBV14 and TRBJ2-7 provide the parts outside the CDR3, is EAGVTQFPSHSVIEKGQTVTLRCDPISGHDNLYWYRRVMGKEIKFLLHFVKESKQDESGMPNNRFLAERTGGTYSTLKVQPAELEDSGVYFCASSPLGLAGISHERYFGPGTRLTVT.

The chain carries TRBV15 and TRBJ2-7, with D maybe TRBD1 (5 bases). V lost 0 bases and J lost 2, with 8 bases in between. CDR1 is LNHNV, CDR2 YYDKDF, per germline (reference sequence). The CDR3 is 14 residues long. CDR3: CATSREKGTYEQYF. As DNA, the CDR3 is TGTGCCACCAGCAGAGAGAAGGGGACCTACGAGCAGTACTTC.

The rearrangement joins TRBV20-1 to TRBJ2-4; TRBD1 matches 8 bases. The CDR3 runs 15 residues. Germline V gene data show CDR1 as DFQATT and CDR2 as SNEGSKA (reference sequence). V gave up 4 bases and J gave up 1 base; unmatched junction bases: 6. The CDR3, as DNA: TGCAGTGCTACTTGGACAGGGTTGGCCAAAAACATTCAGTACTTC. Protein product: CSATWTGLAKNIQYF.

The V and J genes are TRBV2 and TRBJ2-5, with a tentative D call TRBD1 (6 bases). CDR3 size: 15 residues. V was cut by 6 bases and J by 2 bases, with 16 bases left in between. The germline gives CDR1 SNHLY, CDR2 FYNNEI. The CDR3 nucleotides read TGTGCCAGCAGGCCAGGGGCAGACCGACAAGAGACCCAGTACTTC. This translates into CASRPGADRQETQYF.

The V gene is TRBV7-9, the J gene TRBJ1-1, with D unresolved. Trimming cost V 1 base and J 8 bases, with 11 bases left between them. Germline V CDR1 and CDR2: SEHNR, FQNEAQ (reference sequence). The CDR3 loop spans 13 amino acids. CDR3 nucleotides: TGTGCCAGCAGCTTAGGGTGGGGAGAAGAAGCTTTCTTT. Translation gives CASSLGWGEEAFF.

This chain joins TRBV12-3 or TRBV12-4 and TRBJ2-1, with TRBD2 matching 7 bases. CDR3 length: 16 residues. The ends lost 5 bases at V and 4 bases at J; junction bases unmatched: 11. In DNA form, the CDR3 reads TGTGCCAGCAGTCCCATGGCGGGAGCAGGGTACAATGAGCAGTTCTTC. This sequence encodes CASSPMAGAGYNEQFF.

The CDR3 nucleotides are TGTGCCAGCAGTGACTCGGTCGCCTTCCTCAATCAGCCCCAGCATTTT. This sequence encodes CASSDSVAFLNQPQHF. The chain joins TRBV6-4 to TRBJ1-5; D call uncertain. Germline V lookup: CDR1 MRHNA, CDR2 SNTAGT. Trimming removed 0 bases at V and 3 bases at J, with 12 bases between. The CDR3 covers 16 residues.

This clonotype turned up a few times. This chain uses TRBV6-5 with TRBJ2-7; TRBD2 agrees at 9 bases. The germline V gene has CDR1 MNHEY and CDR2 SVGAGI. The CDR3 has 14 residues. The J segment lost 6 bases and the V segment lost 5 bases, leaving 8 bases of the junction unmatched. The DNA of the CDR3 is TGTGCCAGCAGTCCCGGGACTAGCTCAGGCGAGCAGTACTTC. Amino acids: CASSPGTSSGEQYF.

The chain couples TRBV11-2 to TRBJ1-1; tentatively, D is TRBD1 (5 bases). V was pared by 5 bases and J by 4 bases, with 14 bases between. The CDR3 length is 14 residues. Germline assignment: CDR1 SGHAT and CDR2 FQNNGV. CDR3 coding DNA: TGTGCCAGCAGCCCAGTTCGGAGGGGCACTGAAGCTTTCTTT. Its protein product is CASSPVRRGTEAFF.

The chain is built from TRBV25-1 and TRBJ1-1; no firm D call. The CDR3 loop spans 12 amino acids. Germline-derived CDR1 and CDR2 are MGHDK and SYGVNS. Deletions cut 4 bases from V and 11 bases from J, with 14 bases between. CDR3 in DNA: TGTGCCAGCAGTGGGTCCTGGATGGGGGCTTTCTTT. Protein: CASSGSWMGAFF.

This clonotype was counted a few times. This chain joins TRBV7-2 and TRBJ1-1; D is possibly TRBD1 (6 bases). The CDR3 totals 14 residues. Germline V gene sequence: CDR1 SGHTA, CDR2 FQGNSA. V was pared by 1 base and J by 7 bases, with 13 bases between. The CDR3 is CASSLGWGLSEAFF. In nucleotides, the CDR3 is TGTGCCAGCAGCTTAGGTTGGGGGCTTAGTGAAGCTTTCTTT.

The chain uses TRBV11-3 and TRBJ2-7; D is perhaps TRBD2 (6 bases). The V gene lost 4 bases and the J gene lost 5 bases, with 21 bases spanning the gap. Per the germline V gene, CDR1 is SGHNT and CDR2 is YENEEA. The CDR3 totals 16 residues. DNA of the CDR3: TGTGCCAGCAGCTGGGGAGTGGCGGGATCGTTCGACGAGCAGTACTTC. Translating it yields CASSWGVAGSFDEQYF.

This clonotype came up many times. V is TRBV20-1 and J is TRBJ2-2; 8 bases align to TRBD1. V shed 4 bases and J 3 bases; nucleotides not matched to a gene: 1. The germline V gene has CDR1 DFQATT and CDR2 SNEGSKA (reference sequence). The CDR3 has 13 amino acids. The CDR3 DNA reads TGCAGTGCTAACAGGGGGGACACCGGGGAGCTGTTTTTT. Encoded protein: CSANRGDTGELFF.

CDR3 nucleotides: TGTGCCAGCAGCTTAGGGCCGGGACTAAGTTCCAATGAGCAGTTCTTC. Encoded protein: CASSLGPGLSSNEQFF. This chain uses TRBV7-2 with TRBJ2-1, with TRBD2 matching over 7 bases. The germline CDR1 and CDR2 sequences are SGHTA and FQGNSA. The V and J ends lost 1 base and 6 bases, in that order; junction bases with no gene match: 9. This CDR3 has 16 residues.

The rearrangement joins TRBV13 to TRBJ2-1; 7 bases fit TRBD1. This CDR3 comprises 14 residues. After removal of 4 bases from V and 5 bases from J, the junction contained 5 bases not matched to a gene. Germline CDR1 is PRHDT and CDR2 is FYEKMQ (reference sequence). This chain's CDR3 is CASSSRGTHNEQFF. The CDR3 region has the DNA TGTGCCAGCAGCTCCAGGGGGACCCACAATGAGCAGTTCTTC.

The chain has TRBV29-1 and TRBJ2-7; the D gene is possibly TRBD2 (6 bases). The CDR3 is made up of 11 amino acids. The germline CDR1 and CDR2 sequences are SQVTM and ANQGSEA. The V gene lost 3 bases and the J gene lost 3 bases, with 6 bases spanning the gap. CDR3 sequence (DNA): TGCAGCGTTGAGCGGGACTACGAGCAGTACTTC. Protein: CSVERDYEQYF.

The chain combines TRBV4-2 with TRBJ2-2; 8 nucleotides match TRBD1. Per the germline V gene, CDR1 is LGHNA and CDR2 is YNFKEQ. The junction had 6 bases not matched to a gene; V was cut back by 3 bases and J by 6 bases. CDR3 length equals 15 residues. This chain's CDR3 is CASSHTGGTPGELFF. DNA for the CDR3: TGTGCCAGCAGCCATACAGGGGGAACCCCCGGGGAGCTGTTTTTT.

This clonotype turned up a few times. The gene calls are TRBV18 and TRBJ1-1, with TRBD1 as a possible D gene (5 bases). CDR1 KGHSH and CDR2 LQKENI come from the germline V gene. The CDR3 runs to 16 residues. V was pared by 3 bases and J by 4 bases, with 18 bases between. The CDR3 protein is CASSPYQQGGGTEAFF. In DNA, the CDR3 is TGTGCCAGCTCACCGTATCAGCAGGGTGGGGGCACTGAAGCTTTCTTT.